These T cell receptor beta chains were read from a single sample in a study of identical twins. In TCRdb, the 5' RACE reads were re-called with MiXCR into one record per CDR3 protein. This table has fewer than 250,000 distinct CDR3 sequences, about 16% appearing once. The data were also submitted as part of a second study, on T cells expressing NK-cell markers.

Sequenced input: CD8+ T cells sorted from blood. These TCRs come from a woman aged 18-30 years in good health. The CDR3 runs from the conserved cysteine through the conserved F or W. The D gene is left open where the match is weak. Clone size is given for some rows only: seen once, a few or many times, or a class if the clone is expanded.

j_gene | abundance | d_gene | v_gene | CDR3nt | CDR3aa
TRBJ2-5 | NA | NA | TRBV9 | TGTGCCAGCAGCGGTAGCGGTACCCAAGAGACCCAGTACTTC | CASSGSGTQETQYF
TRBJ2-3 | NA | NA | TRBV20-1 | TGCAGTGCTAGAGATGGAACCCTTAGCACAGATACGCAGTATTTT | CSARDGTLSTDTQYF
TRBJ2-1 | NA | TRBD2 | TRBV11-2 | TGTGCCAGCAGCTTAGGGGTCGTACTAGCGGACTCCTACAATGAGCAGTTCTTC | CASSLGVVLADSYNEQFF
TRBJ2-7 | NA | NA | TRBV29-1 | TGCAGCGTTGAAGACCTAGAGGGTTACGAGCAGTACTTC | CSVEDLEGYEQYF
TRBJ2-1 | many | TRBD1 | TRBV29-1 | TGCAGCGTTACCGGGACAGGGTATCCGGGTGAGCAGTTCTTC | CSVTGTGYPGEQFF
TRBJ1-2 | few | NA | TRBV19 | TGTGCCTCGAGCGGGGGCGCTGGCTACACCTTC | CASSGGAGYTF
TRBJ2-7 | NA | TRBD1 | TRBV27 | TGTGCCAGCAGTCGAACCGGGTGGGACAGGCCCTACGAGCAGTACTTC | CASSRTGWDRPYEQYF
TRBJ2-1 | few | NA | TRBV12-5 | TGTGCTAGTGGTTTGCGGTCCCCAGGGGCGCACAATGAGCAGTTCTTC | CASGLRSPGAHNEQFF
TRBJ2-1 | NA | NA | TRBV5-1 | TGCGCCAGCAGCTTGGTTGTTGGTGAGCAGTTCTTC | CASSLVVGEQFF
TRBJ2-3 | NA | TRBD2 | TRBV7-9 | TGTGCCAGCCGTCCGGGAGGGGCAGATACGCAGTATTTT | CASRPGGADTQYF
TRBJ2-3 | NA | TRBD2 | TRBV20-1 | TGCAGTGCTACGAAACTAGCGGAAGATAGCACAGATACGCAGTATTTT | CSATKLAEDSTDTQYF
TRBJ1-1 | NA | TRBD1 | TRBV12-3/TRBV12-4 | TGTGCCAGCAGTTTAACAGGGGGAGATGAAGCTTTCTTT | CASSLTGGDEAFF
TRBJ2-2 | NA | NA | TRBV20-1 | TGCAGTGCTAGAGATGGCGCTGGCACCGGGGAGCTGTTTTTT | CSARDGAGTGELFF
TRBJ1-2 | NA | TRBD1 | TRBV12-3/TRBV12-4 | TGTGCCAGCAGTTTAGAGGCGACAGGGGGTGGCTACACCTTC | CASSLEATGGGYTF
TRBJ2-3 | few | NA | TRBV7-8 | TGTGCCAGCAGGGGCTACACAGATACGCAGTATTTT | CASRGYTDTQYF
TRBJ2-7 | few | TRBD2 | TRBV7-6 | TGTGCCAGCAGCTCCCGGGGGGGGGACTACGAGCAGTACTTC | CASSSRGGDYEQYF
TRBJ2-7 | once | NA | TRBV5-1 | TGCGCCAGCAGCTCTTCCGGGGTTCCCTACGAGCAGTACTTC | CASSSSGVPYEQYF
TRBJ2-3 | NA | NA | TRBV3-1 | TGTGCCAGCAGCCAGGTCCTTGGACCTTACACTGATACGCAGTATTTT | CASSQVLGPYTDTQYF
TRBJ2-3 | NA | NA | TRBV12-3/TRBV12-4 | TGTGCCAGCAGTCTTGGTAGGGCCAGCACAGATACGCAGTATTTT | CASSLGRASTDTQYF
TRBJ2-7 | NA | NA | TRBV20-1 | TGCAATGTTCTCAAACCTCCGTACGAGCAGTACTTC | CNVLKPPYEQYF
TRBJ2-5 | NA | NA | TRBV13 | TGTGCCAGCAGCTTAAGGGAATTCCAAGAGACCCAGTACTTC | CASSLREFQETQYF
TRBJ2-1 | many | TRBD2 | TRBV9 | TGTGCCAGCAGCGAGGAGGGGACTAGCTCCAATGAGCAGTTCTTC | CASSEEGTSSNEQFF
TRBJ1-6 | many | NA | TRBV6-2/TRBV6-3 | TGTGCCAGCAGTTACTCGGAGAGTCCGAATTCACCCCTCCACTTT | CASSYSESPNSPLHF
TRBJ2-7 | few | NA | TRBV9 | TGTGCCAGCAGCGCTGGTGGGGCGTCCTACGAGCAGTACTTC | CASSAGGASYEQYF
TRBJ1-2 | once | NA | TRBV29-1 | TGCAACGTTGGAGGCGATTCCACGGGTTTTGACTACACCTTC | CNVGGDSTGFDYTF
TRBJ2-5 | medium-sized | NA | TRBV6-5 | TGTGCCAGCAGCACGGGAGACGTGAAGACCCAGTACTTC | CASSTGDVKTQYF
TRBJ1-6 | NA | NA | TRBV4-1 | TGCGCCAGCAGCCAGGACCCCGGGAATTCACCCCTCCACTTT | CASSQDPGNSPLHF
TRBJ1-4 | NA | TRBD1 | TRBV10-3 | TGTGCCATCAGCGAGGAAGATCTTGGGGACAGAGCTAATGAAAAACTGTTTTTT | CAISEEDLGDRANEKLFF
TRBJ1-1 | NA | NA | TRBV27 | TGTGCCAGCAGTTTCCGGGAGGGCACTGAAGCTTTCTTT | CASSFREGTEAFF
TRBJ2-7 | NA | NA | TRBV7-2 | TGTGCCAGCAGCCTTCAACAGATTTACGAGCAGTACTTC | CASSLQQIYEQYF
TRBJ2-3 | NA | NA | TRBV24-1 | TGTGCCACCAGTGATTTAGATGCAGATACGCAGTATTTT | CATSDLDADTQYF
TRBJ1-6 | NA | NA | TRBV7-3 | TGTGCCAGCAGGTTCCCGGGGCCGAATTCACCCCTCCACTTT | CASRFPGPNSPLHF
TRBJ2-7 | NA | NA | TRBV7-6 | TGTGCCAGCAGCTTACCAGGGGAAACCTACGAGCAGTACTTC | CASSLPGETYEQYF
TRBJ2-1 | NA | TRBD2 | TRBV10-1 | TGCGCCAGCAGTGCTGGCCCAGCGGGAGGTTACCTCTACAATGAGCAGTTCTTC | CASSAGPAGGYLYNEQFF
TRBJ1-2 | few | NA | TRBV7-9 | TGTGCCAGCAGCTCCAGGGAGGGTGGCTACACCTTC | CASSSREGGYTF
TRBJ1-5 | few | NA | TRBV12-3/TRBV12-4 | TGTGCCAGCAGTTTTAGTCAGCCCCAGCATTTT | CASSFSQPQHF
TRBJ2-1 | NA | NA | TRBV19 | TGTGCCAGTAGTACCTCGGCGGGTTACAATGAGCAGTTCTTC | CASSTSAGYNEQFF
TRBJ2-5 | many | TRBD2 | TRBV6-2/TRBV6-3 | TGTGCCAGCAGCGAACTAGCGCCACAAGAGACCCAGTACTTC | CASSELAPQETQYF
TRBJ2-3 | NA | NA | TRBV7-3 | TGTGCCAGCAGCTTAGGGGGAAGTGGGACAGATACGCAGTATTTT | CASSLGGSGTDTQYF
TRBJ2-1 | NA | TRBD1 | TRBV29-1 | TGCAGCGTCCCGGGACAGGGCCTGAATGAGCAGTTCTTC | CSVPGQGLNEQFF
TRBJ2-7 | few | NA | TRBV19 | TGTGCCAGTAGTCCGAGGGATTTCCTCTACGAGCAGTACTTC | CASSPRDFLYEQYF
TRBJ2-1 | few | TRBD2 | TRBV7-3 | TGTGCCAGCAGCTTAGAACGGGGGGGCCGGTACAATGAGCAGTTCTTC | CASSLERGGRYNEQFF
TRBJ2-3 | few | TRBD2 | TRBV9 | TGTGCCAGCAGCCCGAGCGGGGGGGCGAGCACAGATACGCAGTATTTT | CASSPSGGASTDTQYF
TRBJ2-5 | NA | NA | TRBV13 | TGTGCCAGCAGCTTAAGGTCTAGCAGATTTCAAGAGACCCAGTACTTC | CASSLRSSRFQETQYF